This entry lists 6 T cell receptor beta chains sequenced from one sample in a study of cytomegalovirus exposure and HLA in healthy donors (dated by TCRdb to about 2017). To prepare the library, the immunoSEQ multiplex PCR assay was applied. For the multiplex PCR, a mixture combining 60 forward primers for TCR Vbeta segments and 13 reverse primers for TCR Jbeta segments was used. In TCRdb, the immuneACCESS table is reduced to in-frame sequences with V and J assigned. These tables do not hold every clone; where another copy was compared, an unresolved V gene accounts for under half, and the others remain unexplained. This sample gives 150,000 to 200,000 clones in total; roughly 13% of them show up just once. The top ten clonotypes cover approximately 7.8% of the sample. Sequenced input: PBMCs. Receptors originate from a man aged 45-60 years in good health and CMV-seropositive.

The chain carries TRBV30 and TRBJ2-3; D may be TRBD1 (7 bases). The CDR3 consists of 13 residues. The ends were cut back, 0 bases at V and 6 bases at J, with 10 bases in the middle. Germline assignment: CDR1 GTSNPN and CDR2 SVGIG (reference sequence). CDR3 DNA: TGTGCCTGGAGTGTACAGGGGAGGGATACGCAGTATTTT. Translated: CAWSVQGRDTQYF.

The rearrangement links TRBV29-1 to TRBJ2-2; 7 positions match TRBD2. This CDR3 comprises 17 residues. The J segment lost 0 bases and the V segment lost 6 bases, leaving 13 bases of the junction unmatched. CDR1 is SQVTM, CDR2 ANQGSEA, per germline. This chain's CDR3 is CSVRASGGRTNTGELFF. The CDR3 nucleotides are TGCAGCGTAAGGGCCTCCGGGGGGAGGACGAACACCGGGGAGCTGTTTTTT.

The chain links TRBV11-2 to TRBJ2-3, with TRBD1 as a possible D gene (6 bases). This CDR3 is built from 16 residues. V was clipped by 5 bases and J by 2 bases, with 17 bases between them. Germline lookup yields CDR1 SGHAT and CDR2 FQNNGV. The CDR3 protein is CASSPSSAGATDTQYF. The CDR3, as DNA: TGTGCCAGCAGCCCATCCTCGGCAGGGGCCACAGATACGCAGTATTTT.

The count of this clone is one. In DNA form, the CDR3 reads TGTGCCAGCAGCCCCGGACGGAGCGGGGTCCCCTTGTACCAAGAGACCCAGTACTTC. It encodes CASSPGRSGVPLYQETQYF. V usage is TRBV7-2 and J usage is TRBJ2-5; 7 bases map to TRBD2. Per germline, CDR1 SGHTA and CDR2 FQGNSA. V lost 5 bases to trimming and J lost 0 bases; unmatched junction nucleotides: 18. This CDR3 is built from 19 residues.

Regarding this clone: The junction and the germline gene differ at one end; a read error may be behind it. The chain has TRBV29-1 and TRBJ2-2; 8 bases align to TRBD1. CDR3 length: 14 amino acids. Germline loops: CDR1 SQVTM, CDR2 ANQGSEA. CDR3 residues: CSVYRGTNAGELFF. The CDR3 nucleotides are TGCAGCGTCTACAGGGGGACGAACGCCGGGGAGCTGTTTTTT.

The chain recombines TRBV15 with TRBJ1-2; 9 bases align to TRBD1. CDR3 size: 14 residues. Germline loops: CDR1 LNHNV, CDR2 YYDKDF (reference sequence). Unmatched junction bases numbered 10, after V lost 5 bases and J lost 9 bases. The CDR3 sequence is CATSGPGQGFRYTF. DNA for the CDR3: TGTGCCACCAGCGGCCCGGGACAGGGCTTTCGCTACACCTTC.